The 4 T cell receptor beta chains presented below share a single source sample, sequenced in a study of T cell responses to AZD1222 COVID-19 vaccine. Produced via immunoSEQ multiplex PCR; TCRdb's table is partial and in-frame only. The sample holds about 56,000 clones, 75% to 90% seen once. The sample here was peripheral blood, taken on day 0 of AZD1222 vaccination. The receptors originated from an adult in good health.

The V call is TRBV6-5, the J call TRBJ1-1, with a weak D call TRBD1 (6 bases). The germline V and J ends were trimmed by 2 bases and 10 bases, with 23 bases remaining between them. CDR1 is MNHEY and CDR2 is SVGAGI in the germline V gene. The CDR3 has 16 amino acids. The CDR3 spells CASSYGTGLSLPLAFF. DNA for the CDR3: TGTGCCAGCAGTTACGGTACAGGGCTCTCGTTACCGTTAGCTTTCTTT.

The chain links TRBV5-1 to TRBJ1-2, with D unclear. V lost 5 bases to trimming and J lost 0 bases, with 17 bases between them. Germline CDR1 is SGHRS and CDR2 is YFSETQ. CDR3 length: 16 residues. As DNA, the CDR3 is TGCGCCAGCAGAAAGGATGAGTCGGCGGCTAACTATGGCTACACCTTC. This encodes CASRKDESAANYGYTF.

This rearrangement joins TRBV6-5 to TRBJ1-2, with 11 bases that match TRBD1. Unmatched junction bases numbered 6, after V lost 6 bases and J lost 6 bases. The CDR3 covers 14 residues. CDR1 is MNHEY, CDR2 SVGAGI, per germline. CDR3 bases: TGTGCCAGCAGCCCGGGACAGGGGGTTCATGGCTACACCTTC. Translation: CASSPGQGVHGYTF.

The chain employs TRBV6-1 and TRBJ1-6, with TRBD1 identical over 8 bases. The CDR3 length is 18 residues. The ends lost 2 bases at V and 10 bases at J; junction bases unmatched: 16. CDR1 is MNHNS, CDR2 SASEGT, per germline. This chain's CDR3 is CASSEPPYDRGLSSPLHF. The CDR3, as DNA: TGTGCCAGCAGTGAACCCCCCTATGACAGGGGCCTATCCTCACCCCTCCACTTT.